This T cell receptor beta chain originates from a study of cytomegalovirus exposure and HLA in healthy donors. Overall study context: From donors who were HLA-typed, an early data release held approximately 91 million unique TCRs.

PCR was performed using 60 Vbeta and 13 Jbeta primers. Here immunoSEQ multiplex PCR was the method, and the copy in TCRdb shows in-frame clones only, minus some. The sample lists 150,000 to 200,000 clones; approximately 79% were seen once. The sample holds a few counts of this clone. What it binds is unknown. Findings and caveats of the study: Cytomegalovirus association was assigned to approximately 180 TCR beta chains.

CDR3 length: 19 residues. The trim removed 4 bases at V and 1 base at J, leaving 14 bases unmatched. Germline CDR1 and CDR2: SGHRS and YFSETQ. Source material: PBMCs. This TCR derives from a human donor in good health. V gene TRBV5-1 combines with J gene TRBJ2-3; 11 bases map to TRBD2. The CDR3 region has the DNA TGCGCCAGCAGCCCCCTCTCCGGGACTAGCGGCATAGGCACAGATACGCAGTATTTT. Protein product: CASSPLSGTSGIGTDTQYF. The variable domain in full, completed from reference TRBV5-1 and TRBJ2-3, reads KAGVTQTPRYLIKTRGQQVTLSCSPISGHRSVSWYQQTPGQGLQFLFEYFSETQRNKGNFPGRFSGRQFSNSRSEMNVSTLELGDSALYLCASSPLSGTSGIGTDTQYFGPGTRLTVL.